The 11 T cell receptor beta chains in this list originate from one sample, sequenced in a study of neurological immune-mediated disorders. MiXCR, run by TCRdb on the 5' RACE reads, gives a single entry per CDR3 protein. The sample lists more than 30,000 distinct CDR3 sequences; 6.5% to 7.5% were seen once. Specimen: CD4+ T cells from blood. These receptors all stem from a man aged 50 to 60 in good health.

This clonotype was counted many times. This chain connects TRBV5-1 to TRBJ2-6; 7 bases map to TRBD1. In germline, CDR1 is SGHRS, CDR2 YFSETQ. V lost 6 bases to trimming and J lost 0 bases; unmatched junction nucleotides: 3. CDR3 length: 15 amino acids. The CDR3: CASNRGDSGANVLTF. The DNA of the CDR3 is TGCGCCAGCAACAGGGGTGACTCTGGGGCCAACGTCCTGACTTTC.

This clonotype was observed many times. The V call is TRBV20-1, the J call TRBJ2-1, with 11 bases that match TRBD2. The CDR3 is 17 amino acids. The germline V gene has CDR1 DFQATT and CDR2 SNEGSKA (reference sequence). Unmatched junction bases numbered 9, after V lost 4 bases and J lost 1 base. In nucleotides, the CDR3 is TGCAGTGCTACCGCTAGCGGGGGGACGATTTCCTACAATGAGCAGTTCTTC. This codes for CSATASGGTISYNEQFF.

This clonotype was observed many times. The chain carries TRBV20-1 and TRBJ2-4; D possibly corresponds to TRBD2 (6 bases). The CDR3 length is 15 residues. Trimming stripped 4 bases from V and 0 bases from J, with 13 bases between. CDR1 and CDR2 from the germline V gene are DFQATT and SNEGSKA (reference sequence). Here the CDR3 DNA reads TGCAGTGCTACAAGCGGGCTTATAGCCAAAAACATTCAGTACTTC. This encodes CSATSGLIAKNIQYF.

This clonotype was counted ten times or more. The chain uses TRBV29-1 and TRBJ1-1; weak D call: TRBD1 (5 bases). Germline V gene data show CDR1 as SQVTM and CDR2 as ANQGSEA. V lost 3 bases and J 0 bases, leaving 8 bases between the germline ends. The CDR3 spans 13 residues. The CDR3 DNA reads TGCAGCGTTGAGGGACGCGTGAACACTGAAGCTTTCTTT. Translated: CSVEGRVNTEAFF. Together with reference TRBV29-1 and TRBJ1-1, the CDR3 gives the full variable domain: SAVISQKPSRDICQRGTSLTIQCQVDSQVTMMFWYRQQPGQSLTLIATANQGSEATYESGFVIDKFPISRPNLTFSTLTVSNMSPEDSSIYLCSVEGRVNTEAFFGQGTRLTVV.

As DNA, the CDR3 is TGTGCCAGTCAAAGGCTGGGACAGGGAAGCTACGAGCAGTACTTC. It codes for CASQRLGQGSYEQYF. The chain couples TRBV6-5 to TRBJ2-7; 9 bases line up with TRBD1. V shed 9 bases and J 3 bases; nucleotides not matched to a gene: 12. Germline loops: CDR1 MNHEY, CDR2 SVGAGI. CDR3 length: 15 residues.

This clonotype was seen at least ten times. The J gene is TRBJ2-2, the V gene TRBV29-1; no clear D. This CDR3 comprises 11 residues. Germline-derived CDR1 and CDR2 are SQVTM and ANQGSEA. Trimming took 4 bases from V and 6 from J, leaving 6 bases between them. In DNA, the CDR3 is TGCAGCGTTGTGTCCGCCGGGGAGCTGTTTTTT. Its translation is CSVVSAGELFF.

This clonotype showed up many times. The chain couples TRBV20-1 to TRBJ2-2; D is unresolved. This CDR3 comprises 15 residues. Per the germline V gene, CDR1 is DFQATT and CDR2 is SNEGSKA (reference sequence). V lost 0 bases, J lost 2 bases, and 10 bases lay in between. The CDR3 DNA is TGCAGTGCTAGAGATCAAGGGATTAACACCGGGGAGCTGTTTTTT. This gives the protein CSARDQGINTGELFF.

This clonotype has a count of ten or more. The chain joins TRBV5-1 to TRBJ2-7, with a tentative D call TRBD1 (6 bases). The CDR3 is 15 amino acids. Germline V lookup: CDR1 SGHRS, CDR2 YFSETQ. Between the trimmed V and J ends, which lost 0 bases and 6 bases, there was a span of 16 bases. As DNA, the CDR3 is TGCGCCAGCAGCTTGGCCCCCAGGGGAGCTTTCGAGCAGTACTTC. This codes for CASSLAPRGAFEQYF.

The genes are TRBV7-2 and TRBJ2-1; D is undetermined. Germline values: CDR1 SGHTA, CDR2 FQGNSA. The CDR3 consists of 15 residues. With 5 bases removed from V and 0 bases from J, the gap between germline ends came to 11 bases. CDR3 bases: TGTGCCAGCAGCACATCTACCCTCTCCTACAATGAGCAGTTCTTC. Protein sequence: CASSTSTLSYNEQFF.

This clonotype came up many times. This sequence joins TRBV12-3 or TRBV12-4 and TRBJ2-7; 9 nucleotides match TRBD2. With 6 bases clipped from V and 3 bases from J, the junction kept 6 bases outside the gene matches. This CDR3 is 14 amino acids long. CDR3 bases: TGTGCCAGCAGCTTCGGGACTAGCAGCTACGAGCAGTACTTC. Protein: CASSFGTSSYEQYF.

This clonotype was counted at least ten times. The chain links TRBV14 to TRBJ2-7; no definite D call. In germline, CDR1 is SGHDN, CDR2 FVKESK. The CDR3 consists of 12 residues. The V end was cut by 3 bases, the J end by 5 bases, with 8 bases between. The chain's CDR3 is CASSHGGHEQYF. CDR3 sequence (DNA): TGTGCCAGCAGCCACGGTGGCCACGAGCAGTACTTC.